Listed below are T cell receptor beta chains from one sample, sequenced in a study of blood T cell repertoires in COVID-19. Sequenced by immunoSEQ multiplex PCR; TCRdb stores in-frame clones only, minus some. The data contain 100,000 to 150,000 clones, 86% of them singletons. Sequenced: peripheral blood. These receptors were collected from a woman aged 70-85 years with COVID-19, enrolled during active disease. The CDR3 runs from the conserved cysteine through the conserved F or W. The D gene is left open where the match is weak. Not every row has a clone size; where given, it reads once, few, many or a size class.

v_gene: TRBV5-6; abundance: -; d_gene: -; j_gene: TRBJ1-4; CDR3nt: TGTGCCAGCAGCTTGAGGTTGCGGACGGAGGTGGAAAAACTGTTTTTT; CDR3aa: CASSLRLRTEVEKLFF
v_gene: TRBV24-1; abundance: -; d_gene: -; j_gene: TRBJ2-2; CDR3nt: TGTGCCACCAGTGATTCGGTCAAGCCGAACACCGGGGAGCTGTTTTTT; CDR3aa: CATSDSVKPNTGELFF
v_gene: TRBV9; abundance: -; d_gene: -; j_gene: TRBJ2-7; CDR3nt: TGTGCCAGCAGCGTAGGTCAGGGAGGCTACGAGCAGTACTTC; CDR3aa: CASSVGQGGYEQYF
v_gene: TRBV5-6; abundance: -; d_gene: TRBD2; j_gene: TRBJ2-1; CDR3nt: TGTGCCAGCAGCTCGCTTAAGCGGGGGGGCGTCCTACAATACAATGAGCAGTTCTTC; CDR3aa: CASSSLKRGGVLQYNEQFF
v_gene: TRBV29-1; abundance: -; d_gene: -; j_gene: TRBJ2-2; CDR3nt: TGCAGCGTGGAGGGAACAGGGAACACCGGGGAGCTGTTTTTT; CDR3aa: CSVEGTGNTGELFF
v_gene: TRBV2; abundance: few; d_gene: TRBD2; j_gene: TRBJ2-7; CDR3nt: TGTGCCAAACTAGCGGGGGGCCCCTCCTACGAGCAGTACTTC; CDR3aa: CAKLAGGPSYEQYF
v_gene: TRBV5-8; abundance: -; d_gene: -; j_gene: TRBJ1-5; CDR3nt: TGTGCCAGCAGCTTGGCCCGGGGTGGGGATCAGCCCCAGCATTTT; CDR3aa: CASSLARGGDQPQHF
v_gene: TRBV5-6; abundance: -; d_gene: TRBD2; j_gene: TRBJ2-3; CDR3nt: TGTGCCAGCAGCCCACTAGCGGGGAGCACAGATACGCAGTATTTT; CDR3aa: CASSPLAGSTDTQYF
v_gene: TRBV5-1; abundance: -; d_gene: TRBD2; j_gene: TRBJ2-1; CDR3nt: TGCGCCAGCACCCTCAGCTCGGGGGGAAACTACAATGAGCAGTTCTTC; CDR3aa: CASTLSSGGNYNEQFF
v_gene: TRBV19; abundance: -; d_gene: TRBD1; j_gene: TRBJ2-1; CDR3nt: TGTGCCAGTACCGATAGGAGGGGGCGCCGCAGGGGGCCGAAGTATGAGCAGTTCTTC; CDR3aa: CASTDRRGRRRGPKYEQFF
v_gene: TRBV11-2; abundance: -; d_gene: -; j_gene: TRBJ2-7; CDR3nt: TGTGCCTGCAAACAGGGTTACGAGCAGTACTTC; CDR3aa: CACKQGYEQYF
v_gene: TRBV5-1; abundance: -; d_gene: -; j_gene: TRBJ1-2; CDR3nt: TGCGCCAGCAGCAGCCCAGGGGTGGATGGCTACACCTTC; CDR3aa: CASSSPGVDGYTF
v_gene: TRBV29-1; abundance: -; d_gene: TRBD1; j_gene: TRBJ1-1; CDR3nt: TGCAGCGTTCAGACCTGGGACAGTCAGAACACTGAAGCTTTCTTT; CDR3aa: CSVQTWDSQNTEAFF
v_gene: TRBV7-2; abundance: -; d_gene: TRBD1; j_gene: TRBJ2-1; CDR3nt: TGTGCCAGCAGCCCTACGACGACCGGGACAGGGGCGTCCAATGAGCAGTTCTTC; CDR3aa: CASSPTTTGTGASNEQFF
v_gene: TRBV5-4; abundance: -; d_gene: -; j_gene: TRBJ2-2; CDR3nt: TGTGCCAGCAGCTTTAATCTGGCGGGGATCGGGGAGCTGTTTTTT; CDR3aa: CASSFNLAGIGELFF
v_gene: TRBV3-1/TRBV3-2; abundance: -; d_gene: -; j_gene: TRBJ1-6; CDR3nt: TGTGCCAGCAGCCAACGACAGAGCTCCTATAATTCACCCCTCCACTTT; CDR3aa: CASSQRQSSYNSPLHF
v_gene: TRBV7-7; abundance: -; d_gene: TRBD1; j_gene: TRBJ2-2; CDR3nt: TGTGCCAGCAGCCCCCGGACAGGGATTCGCACCGGGGAGCTGTTTTTT; CDR3aa: CASSPRTGIRTGELFF
v_gene: TRBV7-2; abundance: -; d_gene: TRBD2; j_gene: TRBJ2-3; CDR3nt: TGTGCCAGCAGCCCTTTCCAGACTAGCGGGGGGTTCGGAGATACGCAGTATTTT; CDR3aa: CASSPFQTSGGFGDTQYF
v_gene: TRBV6-1; abundance: -; d_gene: TRBD1; j_gene: TRBJ1-2; CDR3nt: TGTGCCAGCAGTGAAGTAGGGACAGCTTCATATGGCTACACCTTC; CDR3aa: CASSEVGTASYGYTF
v_gene: TRBV5-1; abundance: few; d_gene: -; j_gene: TRBJ1-4; CDR3nt: TGCGCCAGCAGTGAACAGGGATCTAATGAAAAACTGTTTTTT; CDR3aa: CASSEQGSNEKLFF
v_gene: TRBV27; abundance: -; d_gene: TRBD2; j_gene: TRBJ2-5; CDR3nt: TGTGCCAGCAGTTTATTTGCGCGGGGGGGCAGGGAGACCCAGTACTTC; CDR3aa: CASSLFARGGRETQYF
v_gene: TRBV5-1; abundance: -; d_gene: -; j_gene: TRBJ2-6; CDR3nt: TGCGCCAGCAGCCCGGACAGCTCTGGGGCCAACGTCCTGACTTTC; CDR3aa: CASSPDSSGANVLTF
v_gene: TRBV5-4; abundance: -; d_gene: -; j_gene: TRBJ2-5; CDR3nt: TGTGCCAGCAGCTTACAGGCCTACTCACAAGAGACCCAGTACTTC; CDR3aa: CASSLQAYSQETQYF
v_gene: TRBV7-8; abundance: -; d_gene: TRBD1; j_gene: TRBJ2-5; CDR3nt: TGTGCCAGCAGCTCCGGGACAGCCTGGGGGGAGACCCAGTACTTC; CDR3aa: CASSSGTAWGETQYF
v_gene: TRBV5-1; abundance: -; d_gene: -; j_gene: TRBJ1-1; CDR3nt: TGCGCCAGCAGCTTGGATGGGGGCCAGAACACTGAAGCTTTCTTT; CDR3aa: CASSLDGGQNTEAFF
v_gene: TRBV5-1; abundance: -; d_gene: -; j_gene: TRBJ1-4; CDR3nt: TGCGCCAGCAGCCAGAATAGTGGAGTCGATGAAAAACTGTTTTTT; CDR3aa: CASSQNSGVDEKLFF
v_gene: TRBV7-9; abundance: -; d_gene: -; j_gene: TRBJ2-7; CDR3nt: TGTGCCAGCAGCCTCTTTGCGGAAACCTACGAGCAGTACTTC; CDR3aa: CASSLFAETYEQYF
v_gene: TRBV13; abundance: -; d_gene: -; j_gene: TRBJ1-6; CDR3nt: TGTGCCAGCAGCTTAGGTATACAGGCAGGCGCTTCACCCCTCCACTTT; CDR3aa: CASSLGIQAGASPLHF
v_gene: TRBV19; abundance: -; d_gene: -; j_gene: TRBJ1-2; CDR3nt: TGTGCCAGTAGTATAGATAGAGAGTATGGCTACACCTTC; CDR3aa: CASSIDREYGYTF
v_gene: TRBV30; abundance: -; d_gene: -; j_gene: TRBJ1-1; CDR3nt: TGTGCCTGGAGAACAGTGAAGAACACTGAAGCTTTCTTT; CDR3aa: CAWRTVKNTEAFF
v_gene: TRBV2; abundance: -; d_gene: -; j_gene: TRBJ2-1; CDR3nt: TGTGCCAGCAGTCCCGGGACTTACTCCTACAATGAGCAGTTCTTC; CDR3aa: CASSPGTYSYNEQFF
v_gene: TRBV29-1; abundance: -; d_gene: TRBD1; j_gene: TRBJ2-1; CDR3nt: TGCAGCGCAGATGGACAGGGGGCGGCCAATGAGCAGTTCTTC; CDR3aa: CSADGQGAANEQFF
v_gene: TRBV19; abundance: -; d_gene: -; j_gene: TRBJ2-2; CDR3nt: TGTGCCAGTAAGCCTCCGGGTCCAACCGGGGAGCTGTTTTTT; CDR3aa: CASKPPGPTGELFF
v_gene: TRBV5-1; abundance: -; d_gene: -; j_gene: TRBJ2-7; CDR3nt: TGCGCCAGCAGCAAGGACAGCGGAACCTACGAGCAGTACTTC; CDR3aa: CASSKDSGTYEQYF
v_gene: TRBV3-1/TRBV3-2; abundance: -; d_gene: TRBD2; j_gene: TRBJ2-3; CDR3nt: TGTGCCAGCAGCCTTAGCGGGGGGGCAGATACGCAGTATTTT; CDR3aa: CASSLSGGADTQYF
v_gene: TRBV7-9; abundance: -; d_gene: TRBD2; j_gene: TRBJ2-5; CDR3nt: TGTGCCAGCAGCCCCGCGGGGACGGCGGGAGGTCCCCAAGAGACCCAGTACTTC; CDR3aa: CASSPAGTAGGPQETQYF
v_gene: TRBV3-1/TRBV3-2; abundance: -; d_gene: -; j_gene: TRBJ2-7; CDR3nt: TGTGCCAGCAGCCCCAGTGCAGGGGACCCCTACGAGCAGTACTTC; CDR3aa: CASSPSAGDPYEQYF
v_gene: TRBV20-1; abundance: -; d_gene: TRBD1; j_gene: TRBJ1-2; CDR3nt: TGCAGTGCTAGTGGCCAGGGGGCGAACTATGGCTACACCTTC; CDR3aa: CSASGQGANYGYTF
v_gene: TRBV2; abundance: few; d_gene: -; j_gene: TRBJ2-5; CDR3nt: TGTGCCAGCAGTGAAGCGGGGTCTGGGAGGTACGAGACCCAGTACTTC; CDR3aa: CASSEAGSGRYETQYF
v_gene: TRBV6-5; abundance: -; d_gene: -; j_gene: TRBJ2-7; CDR3nt: TGTGCCAGCAGTTACTCGATGGGCCTAACCTACGAGCAGTACTTC; CDR3aa: CASSYSMGLTYEQYF
v_gene: TRBV5-1; abundance: once; d_gene: TRBD1; j_gene: TRBJ2-3; CDR3nt: TGCGCCAGCAGCTCCCCCCGGGACAGGGGGCGAGGGAGCACAGATACGCAGTATTTT; CDR3aa: CASSSPRDRGRGSTDTQYF
v_gene: TRBV27; abundance: -; d_gene: -; j_gene: TRBJ1-5; CDR3nt: TGTGCCAGCAGTTTGATGTGGGGAGTCAATCAGCCCCAGCATTTT; CDR3aa: CASSLMWGVNQPQHF
v_gene: TRBV4-2; abundance: once; d_gene: TRBD2; j_gene: TRBJ2-2; CDR3nt: TGTGCCAGCACCGACCTCGGGGGGGGAATAGGGACCGGGGAGCTGTTTTTT; CDR3aa: CASTDLGGGIGTGELFF
v_gene: TRBV19; abundance: -; d_gene: -; j_gene: TRBJ2-1; CDR3nt: TGTGCCAGTTCCCAATATCGGGCAGGGGCCTACAATGAGCAGTTCTTC; CDR3aa: CASSQYRAGAYNEQFF
v_gene: TRBV2; abundance: -; d_gene: TRBD1; j_gene: TRBJ1-1; CDR3nt: TGTGCCAGCAAATTGGCTCCACAGGGGCTTGAAGCTTTCTTT; CDR3aa: CASKLAPQGLEAFF
v_gene: TRBV10-3; abundance: -; d_gene: -; j_gene: TRBJ2-7; CDR3nt: TGTGCCATCAGTAGGGGGGAGGGCGAGCAGTACTTC; CDR3aa: CAISRGEGEQYF
v_gene: TRBV28; abundance: -; d_gene: -; j_gene: TRBJ1-5; CDR3nt: TGTGCCGCTAATCAGGGTTATCAGCCCCAGCATTTT; CDR3aa: CAANQGYQPQHF
v_gene: TRBV4-1; abundance: -; d_gene: -; j_gene: TRBJ1-2; CDR3nt: TGCGCCAGCAGCGTTACAGCACTTAACTATGGCTACACCTTC; CDR3aa: CASSVTALNYGYTF
v_gene: TRBV3-1/TRBV3-2; abundance: -; d_gene: TRBD1; j_gene: TRBJ1-4; CDR3nt: TGTGCCAGCAGCCAAGGGGCAGGGGGCGTTGAAAAACTGTTTTTT; CDR3aa: CASSQGAGGVEKLFF
v_gene: TRBV19; abundance: -; d_gene: TRBD1; j_gene: TRBJ2-7; CDR3nt: TGTGCCAGTGGGGCAGGGGGCTACGAGCAGTACTTC; CDR3aa: CASGAGGYEQYF
v_gene: TRBV7-9; abundance: -; d_gene: TRBD1; j_gene: TRBJ1-1; CDR3nt: TGTGCCAGCAGCCGACAGGGGACTGAAGCTTTCTTT; CDR3aa: CASSRQGTEAFF
v_gene: TRBV7-9; abundance: -; d_gene: -; j_gene: TRBJ1-1; CDR3nt: TGTGCCAGCAGCTTAGCGATGGGGAGTGAAGCTTTCTTT; CDR3aa: CASSLAMGSEAFF